This TCR beta chain came from a study of T-cell reconstitution after alpha-beta-depleted transplantation in children. Broader study findings: By one year post-transplant, T-cell counts and diversity largely arose from T cells that were newly produced. Alpha-beta T cells present about two months after transplant were reported to originate from several hundred expanded graft clones. Surviving recipient T cells and thymic progenitors underlay high day-60 TCRbeta diversity in some patients.

The TCRbeta library was prepared with unique molecular identifiers. TCRdb used MiXCR to reprocess the PCR reads, holding one entry per CDR3 protein. The sample lists about 340,000 distinct CDR3 sequences, roughly 15% occurring once. Germline trimming cut 8 bases from V and 5 bases from J; bases unmatched to any gene: 5. The CDR3 is 14 residues long. CDR1 ENHRY and CDR2 SYGVKD come from the germline V gene. As for this clonotype: What it binds is not known.

This chain connects TRBV10-3 to TRBJ2-3; 12 nucleotides align to TRBD1. This TCR derives from a male patient under 10 years old who had a stem cell transplant for acute lymphoblastic leukemia, so the T cells may come from the graft donor. The sequences come from PBMCs, mostly from graft donor cells, collected 360 days after TCRalphabeta/CD19-depleted stem cell transplant. CDR3 bases: TGTGCCATCGGGACAGGGGGCTGGAGAGATACGCAGTATTTT. It specifies CAIGTGGWRDTQYF.